The rows below give T cell receptor beta chains drawn from one sample of a study of identical twins. TCRdb reprocessed the 5' RACE reads via MiXCR and lists one record per CDR3 protein. The sample yields some 440,000 distinct CDR3 sequences, roughly a quarter seen once. These sequences were also reported in another study, on T cells expressing NK-cell markers.

Source material: CD4+ T cells sorted from blood. The source is a woman younger than 30 in good health. The CDR3 runs from the conserved cysteine through the conserved F or W. D genes are given only for firm matches. Rows give clone size only sometimes, using once, few, many, or a class for an expanded clone.

CDR3 DNA: TGTGCCAGCAGCCCGTTGAGCGGGGCACCTTTTCAGTTCTTC
CDR3 protein: CASSPLSGAPFQFF
clone size: few
D gene: TRBD2
V gene: TRBV11-2
J gene: TRBJ2-1

CDR3 DNA: TGTGCCAGCTCACCGCCGACAGGGCCTGAAAAACTGTTTTTT
CDR3 protein: CASSPPTGPEKLFF
clone size: .
D gene: TRBD1
V gene: TRBV18
J gene: TRBJ1-4

CDR3 DNA: TGTGCCAGCAGACTAGCTCCGGGCGAGCAGTACTTC
CDR3 protein: CASRLAPGEQYF
clone size: .
D gene: .
V gene: TRBV2
J gene: TRBJ2-7

CDR3 DNA: TGTGCCAGCAGTTACGTAGGGACGGAGTACAATGAGCAGTTCTTC
CDR3 protein: CASSYVGTEYNEQFF
clone size: few
D gene: .
V gene: TRBV6-2/TRBV6-3
J gene: TRBJ2-1

CDR3 DNA: TGTGCCAGTAGTACGTCCGGGACGGGTGGGTACGAGCAGTACTTC
CDR3 protein: CASSTSGTGGYEQYF
clone size: .
D gene: .
V gene: TRBV19
J gene: TRBJ2-7

CDR3 DNA: TGCGCCAGCGGTGGGCGAACCAGCACAGATACGCAGTATTTT
CDR3 protein: CASGGRTSTDTQYF
clone size: .
D gene: .
V gene: TRBV5-1
J gene: TRBJ2-3

CDR3 DNA: TGTGCCAGCAGTCAGACTAGCACTAGCACAGATACGCAGTATTTT
CDR3 protein: CASSQTSTSTDTQYF
clone size: .
D gene: TRBD2
V gene: TRBV12-3/TRBV12-4
J gene: TRBJ2-3

CDR3 DNA: TGTGCCAGCAGCTCCGACAGGGGAGGTTATGGCAATCAGCCCCAGCATTTT
CDR3 protein: CASSSDRGGYGNQPQHF
clone size: few
D gene: TRBD1
V gene: TRBV12-3/TRBV12-4
J gene: TRBJ1-5

CDR3 DNA: TGCAGTGCTAGATTGGGACAGAATCAAGGCTACACCTTC
CDR3 protein: CSARLGQNQGYTF
clone size: .
D gene: TRBD1
V gene: TRBV20-1
J gene: TRBJ1-2

CDR3 DNA: TGTGCCAGCGATACGCGGACTAGAGGGGATGGCGAGCAGTACTTC
CDR3 protein: CASDTRTRGDGEQYF
clone size: .
D gene: TRBD2
V gene: TRBV6-1
J gene: TRBJ2-7

CDR3 DNA: TGTGCCAGCAGCATGAGGACATACTACGAGCAGTACTTC
CDR3 protein: CASSMRTYYEQYF
clone size: .
D gene: .
V gene: TRBV27
J gene: TRBJ2-7

CDR3 DNA: TGCAGTGCTAGAGCGCCCCAGGTGTATGCTTTT
CDR3 protein: CSARAPQVYAF
clone size: .
D gene: .
V gene: TRBV20-1
J gene: TRBJ1-4

CDR3 DNA: TGTGCCAGCAGCGTACTAGTGACAGGGGGCGGCACTGAAGCTTTCTTT
CDR3 protein: CASSVLVTGGGTEAFF
clone size: few
D gene: TRBD1
V gene: TRBV11-1
J gene: TRBJ1-1

CDR3 DNA: TGTGCCAGCAGGTTTACGGGGACGGAGTACTTC
CDR3 protein: CASRFTGTEYF
clone size: few
D gene: .
V gene: TRBV2
J gene: TRBJ2-7

CDR3 DNA: TGTGCCAGTAGTATTGGACTGGCAGCCAATGAGCAGTTCTTC
CDR3 protein: CASSIGLAANEQFF
clone size: few
D gene: .
V gene: TRBV19
J gene: TRBJ2-1

CDR3 DNA: TGCGCCAGCAGCCTTTTGGGGAGGGGGCCTTGGAATGAGCAGTTCTTC
CDR3 protein: CASSLLGRGPWNEQFF
clone size: many
D gene: .
V gene: TRBV5-1
J gene: TRBJ2-1

CDR3 DNA: TGTGCCAGCAGTTACTGGGGAACCCACAATGAGCAGTTCTTC
CDR3 protein: CASSYWGTHNEQFF
clone size: .
D gene: .
V gene: TRBV6-5
J gene: TRBJ2-1

CDR3 DNA: TGCGCCAGCAGCCAAGATGAAGGTGGGTGGGACACTGAAGCTTTCTTT
CDR3 protein: CASSQDEGGWDTEAFF
clone size: .
D gene: .
V gene: TRBV4-1
J gene: TRBJ1-1

CDR3 DNA: TGTGCCAGCCGACAGGGTAGCTATGGCTACACCTTC
CDR3 protein: CASRQGSYGYTF
clone size: .
D gene: TRBD1
V gene: TRBV7-9
J gene: TRBJ1-2

CDR3 DNA: TGTGCCAGCTCACCGGCGGGAGGGCCACTCAATGAGCAGTTCTTC
CDR3 protein: CASSPAGGPLNEQFF
clone size: .
D gene: TRBD2
V gene: TRBV18
J gene: TRBJ2-1

CDR3 DNA: TGCAGCGCCACGATGGGGGTTCAAGAGACCCAGTACTTC
CDR3 protein: CSATMGVQETQYF
clone size: .
D gene: .
V gene: TRBV29-1
J gene: TRBJ2-5

CDR3 DNA: TGCGCCAGCAGCTTGAACCCCACGGACGGTAGCGGCTACACCTTC
CDR3 protein: CASSLNPTDGSGYTF
clone size: few
D gene: .
V gene: TRBV5-1
J gene: TRBJ1-2

CDR3 DNA: TGCAGTGCCAGGCGGGAATACCAAGAGACCCAGTACTTC
CDR3 protein: CSARREYQETQYF
clone size: .
D gene: .
V gene: TRBV20-1
J gene: TRBJ2-5

CDR3 DNA: TGTGCCAGCAGCACACGGACAGGGGCTAACACCGGGGAGCTGTTTTTT
CDR3 protein: CASSTRTGANTGELFF
clone size: .
D gene: TRBD1
V gene: TRBV7-9
J gene: TRBJ2-2

CDR3 DNA: TGTGCCAGCAGCTTGGAGTTACGCACAGATACGCAGTATTTT
CDR3 protein: CASSLELRTDTQYF
clone size: .
D gene: .
V gene: TRBV5-6
J gene: TRBJ2-3

CDR3 DNA: TGCGCCAGCAGCAAGACAGAATACAATGAGCAGTTCTTC
CDR3 protein: CASSKTEYNEQFF
clone size: few
D gene: .
V gene: TRBV5-1
J gene: TRBJ2-1

CDR3 DNA: TGTGCCAGCAAATCCGGGACTCAGAGCTCCTACGAGCAGTACTTC
CDR3 protein: CASKSGTQSSYEQYF
clone size: few
D gene: .
V gene: TRBV19
J gene: TRBJ2-7

CDR3 DNA: TGTGCCACCCTACTCAGGGGGCTGTCTCGCTATGGCTACACCTTC
CDR3 protein: CATLLRGLSRYGYTF
clone size: .
D gene: TRBD1
V gene: TRBV6-1
J gene: TRBJ1-2

CDR3 DNA: TGCGCCAGCAGCCAAGAATTCGGGACACCAAACTCCTACGAGCAGTACTTC
CDR3 protein: CASSQEFGTPNSYEQYF
clone size: .
D gene: .
V gene: TRBV4-1
J gene: TRBJ2-7